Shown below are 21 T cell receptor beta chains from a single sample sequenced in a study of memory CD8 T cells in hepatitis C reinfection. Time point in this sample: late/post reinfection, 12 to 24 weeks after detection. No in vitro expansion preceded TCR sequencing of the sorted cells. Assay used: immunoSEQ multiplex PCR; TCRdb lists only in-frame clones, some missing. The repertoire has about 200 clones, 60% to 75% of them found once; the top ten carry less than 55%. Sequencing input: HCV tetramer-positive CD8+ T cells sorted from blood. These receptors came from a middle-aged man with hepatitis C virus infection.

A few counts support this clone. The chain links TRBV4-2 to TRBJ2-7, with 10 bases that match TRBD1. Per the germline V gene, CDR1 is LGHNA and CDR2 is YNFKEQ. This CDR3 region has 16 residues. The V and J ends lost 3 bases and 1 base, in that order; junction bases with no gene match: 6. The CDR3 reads CASSQEGTGASYEQYF. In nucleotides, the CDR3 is TGTGCCAGCAGCCAGGAGGGGACAGGGGCGTCCTACGAGCAGTACTTC.

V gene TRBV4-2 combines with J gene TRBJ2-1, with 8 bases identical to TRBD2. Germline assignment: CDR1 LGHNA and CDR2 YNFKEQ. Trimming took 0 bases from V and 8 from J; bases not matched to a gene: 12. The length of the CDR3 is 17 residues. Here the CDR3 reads CASSQEISAGGGDEQFF. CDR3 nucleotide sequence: TGTGCCAGCAGCCAAGAGATTAGCGCGGGGGGAGGCGATGAGCAGTTCTTC.

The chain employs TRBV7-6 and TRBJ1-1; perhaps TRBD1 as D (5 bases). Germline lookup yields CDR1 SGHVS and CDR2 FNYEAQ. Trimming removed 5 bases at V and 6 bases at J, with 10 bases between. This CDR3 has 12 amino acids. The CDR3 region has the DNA TGTGCCAGCAGCCACCGGGGGGCTGAAGCTTTCTTT. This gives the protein CASSHRGAEAFF.

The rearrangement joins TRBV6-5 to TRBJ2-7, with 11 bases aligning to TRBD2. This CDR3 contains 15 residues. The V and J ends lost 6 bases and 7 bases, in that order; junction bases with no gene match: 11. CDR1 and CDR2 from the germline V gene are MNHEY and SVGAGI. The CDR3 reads CASSDPLAGGNEQYF. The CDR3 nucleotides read TGTGCCAGCAGCGATCCCCTAGCGGGAGGAAATGAGCAGTACTTC.

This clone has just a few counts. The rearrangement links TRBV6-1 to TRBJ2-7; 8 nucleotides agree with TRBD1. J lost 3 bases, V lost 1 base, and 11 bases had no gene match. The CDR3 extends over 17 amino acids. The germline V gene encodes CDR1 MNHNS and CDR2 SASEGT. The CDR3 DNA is TGTGCCAGCAGTGAAGAGGGCCTGACAGGGGAAGTCTACGAGCAGTACTTC. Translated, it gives CASSEEGLTGEVYEQYF.

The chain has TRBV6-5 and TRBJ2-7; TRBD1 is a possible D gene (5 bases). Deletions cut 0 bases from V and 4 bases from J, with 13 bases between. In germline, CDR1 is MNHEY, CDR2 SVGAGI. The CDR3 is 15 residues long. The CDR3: CASSYSRQNPYEQYF. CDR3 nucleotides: TGTGCCAGCAGTTACTCAAGACAGAACCCTTACGAGCAGTACTTC.

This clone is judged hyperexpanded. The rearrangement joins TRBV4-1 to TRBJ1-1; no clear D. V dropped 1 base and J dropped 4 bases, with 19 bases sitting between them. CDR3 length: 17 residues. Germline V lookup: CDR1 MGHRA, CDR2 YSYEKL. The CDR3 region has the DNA TGCGCCAGCAGCCAAGCAGCCGGAGTCGGGTATCCCACTGAAGCTTTCTTT. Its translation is CASSQAAGVGYPTEAFF.

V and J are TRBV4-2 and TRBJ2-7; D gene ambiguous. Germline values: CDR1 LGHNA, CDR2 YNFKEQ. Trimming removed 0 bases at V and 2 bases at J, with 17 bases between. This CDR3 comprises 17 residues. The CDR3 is CASSQEVDRGSTYEQYF. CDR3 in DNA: TGTGCCAGCAGCCAAGAGGTCGACCGCGGTAGCACCTACGAGCAGTACTTC.

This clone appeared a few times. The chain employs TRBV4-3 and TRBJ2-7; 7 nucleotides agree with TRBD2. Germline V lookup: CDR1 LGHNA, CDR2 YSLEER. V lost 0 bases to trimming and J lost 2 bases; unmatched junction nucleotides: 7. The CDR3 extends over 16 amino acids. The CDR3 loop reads CASSQEVGGSAYEQYF. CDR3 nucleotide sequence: TGCGCCAGCAGCCAAGAAGTCGGCGGGAGTGCCTACGAGCAGTACTTC.

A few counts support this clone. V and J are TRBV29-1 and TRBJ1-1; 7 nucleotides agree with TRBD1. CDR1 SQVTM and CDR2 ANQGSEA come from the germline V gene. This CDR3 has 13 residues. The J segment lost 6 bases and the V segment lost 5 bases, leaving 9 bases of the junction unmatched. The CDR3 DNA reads TGCAGCGTTCCTTTGCAGGGGGGTCCTGAAGCTTTCTTT. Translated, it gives CSVPLQGGPEAFF.

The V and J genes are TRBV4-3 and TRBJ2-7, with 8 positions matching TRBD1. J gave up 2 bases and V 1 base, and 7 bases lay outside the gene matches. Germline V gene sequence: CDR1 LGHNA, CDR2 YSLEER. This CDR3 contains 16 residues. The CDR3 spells CASSQVVTGAPYEQYF. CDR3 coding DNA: TGCGCCAGCAGCCAAGTAGTGACAGGGGCTCCCTACGAGCAGTACTTC.

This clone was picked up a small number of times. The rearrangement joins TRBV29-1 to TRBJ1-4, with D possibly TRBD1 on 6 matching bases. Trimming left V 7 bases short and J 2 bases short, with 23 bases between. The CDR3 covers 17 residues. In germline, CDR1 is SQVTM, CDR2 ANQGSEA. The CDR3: CSAFLGGAYSTNEKLFF. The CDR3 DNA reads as TGCAGCGCCTTCTTGGGGGGGGCCTACTCCACTAATGAAAAACTGTTTTTT.

CDR3 sequence: CASSQEVAAGGGHEQYF. CDR3 nucleotide sequence: TGTGCCAGCAGCCAAGAGGTCGCAGCGGGAGGGGGACACGAGCAGTACTTC. This chain uses TRBV4-2 with TRBJ2-7; 10 bases are a match to TRBD2. V was clipped by 0 bases and J by 5 bases; unmatched bases: 10. This CDR3 is 17 amino acids long. CDR1 and CDR2 from the germline V gene are LGHNA and YNFKEQ.

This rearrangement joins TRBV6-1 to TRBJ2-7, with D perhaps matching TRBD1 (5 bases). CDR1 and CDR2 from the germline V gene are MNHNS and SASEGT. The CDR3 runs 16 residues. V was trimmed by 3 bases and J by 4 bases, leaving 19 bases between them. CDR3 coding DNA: TGTGCCAGCAGTGATAACATACCGGACAATATGTACGAGCAGTACTTC. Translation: CASSDNIPDNMYEQYF.

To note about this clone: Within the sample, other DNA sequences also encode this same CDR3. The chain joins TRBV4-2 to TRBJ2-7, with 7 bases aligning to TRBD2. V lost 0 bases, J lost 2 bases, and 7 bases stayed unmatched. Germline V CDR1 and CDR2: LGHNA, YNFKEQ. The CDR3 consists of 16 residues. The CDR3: CASSQEASGAPYEQYF. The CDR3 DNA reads TGTGCCAGCAGCCAAGAGGCCAGCGGGGCCCCCTACGAGCAGTACTTC.

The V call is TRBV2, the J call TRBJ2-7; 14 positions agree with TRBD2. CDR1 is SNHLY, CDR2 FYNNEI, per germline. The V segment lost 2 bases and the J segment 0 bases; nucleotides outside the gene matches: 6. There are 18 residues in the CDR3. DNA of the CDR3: TGTGCCAGCAGTGAAATTCCCGGGACTAGCGGGAGCTCCTACGAGCAGTACTTC. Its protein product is CASSEIPGTSGSSYEQYF.

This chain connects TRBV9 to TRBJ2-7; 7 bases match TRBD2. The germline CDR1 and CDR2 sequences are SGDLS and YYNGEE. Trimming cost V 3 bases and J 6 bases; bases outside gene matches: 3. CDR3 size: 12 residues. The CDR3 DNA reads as TGTGCCAGCAGCGACCCGGGGGGCGAGCAGTACTTC. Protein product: CASSDPGGEQYF.

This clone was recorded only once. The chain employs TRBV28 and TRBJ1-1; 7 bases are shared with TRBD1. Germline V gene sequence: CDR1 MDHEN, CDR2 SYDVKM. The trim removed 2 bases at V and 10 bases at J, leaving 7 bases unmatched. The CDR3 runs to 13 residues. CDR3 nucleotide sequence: TGTGCCAGCAGTTTACCCGGGACAGCGTCAGCTTTCTTT. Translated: CASSLPGTASAFF.

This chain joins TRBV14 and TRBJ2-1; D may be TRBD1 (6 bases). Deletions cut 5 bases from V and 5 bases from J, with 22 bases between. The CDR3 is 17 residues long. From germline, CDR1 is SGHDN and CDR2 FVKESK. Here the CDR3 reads CASSNPTGTFMDNEQFF. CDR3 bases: TGTGCCAGCAGCAATCCGACAGGAACTTTTATGGACAATGAGCAGTTCTTC.

CDR3 coding DNA: TGTGCCAGCAGCCCAGAGGTGGCTAGCGGTGGGGGGGGTGAGCAGTTCTTC. Amino acids: CASSPEVASGGGGEQFF. This chain uses TRBV7-6 with TRBJ2-1, with 7 bases matching TRBD2. V was pared by 5 bases and J by 9 bases, with 19 bases of the junction left unmatched. CDR3 length equals 17 residues. CDR1 is SGHVS, CDR2 FNYEAQ, per germline.

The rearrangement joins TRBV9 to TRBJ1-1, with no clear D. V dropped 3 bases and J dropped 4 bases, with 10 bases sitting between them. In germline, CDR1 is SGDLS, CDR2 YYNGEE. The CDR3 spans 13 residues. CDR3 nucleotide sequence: TGTGCCAGCAGCGCAATTGAGGGCACTGAAGCTTTCTTT. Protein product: CASSAIEGTEAFF.